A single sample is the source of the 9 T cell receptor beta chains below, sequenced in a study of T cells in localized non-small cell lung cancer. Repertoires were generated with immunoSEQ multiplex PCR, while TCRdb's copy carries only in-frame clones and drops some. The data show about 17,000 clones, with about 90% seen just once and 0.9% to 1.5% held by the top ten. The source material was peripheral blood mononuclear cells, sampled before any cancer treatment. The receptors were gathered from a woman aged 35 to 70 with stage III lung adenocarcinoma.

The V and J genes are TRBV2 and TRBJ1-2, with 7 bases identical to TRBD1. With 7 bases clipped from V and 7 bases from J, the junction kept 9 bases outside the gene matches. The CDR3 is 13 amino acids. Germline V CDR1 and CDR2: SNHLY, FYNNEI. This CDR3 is CASIRQGTGGYTF. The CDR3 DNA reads TGTGCCAGCATCAGACAGGGTACGGGTGGCTACACCTTC.

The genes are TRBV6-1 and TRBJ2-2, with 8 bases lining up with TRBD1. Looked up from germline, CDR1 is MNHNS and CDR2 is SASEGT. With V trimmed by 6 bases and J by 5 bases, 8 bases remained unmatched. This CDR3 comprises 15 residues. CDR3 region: CASSKTGAGTGELFF. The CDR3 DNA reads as TGTGCCAGCAGCAAGACAGGGGCAGGGACCGGGGAGCTGTTTTTT.

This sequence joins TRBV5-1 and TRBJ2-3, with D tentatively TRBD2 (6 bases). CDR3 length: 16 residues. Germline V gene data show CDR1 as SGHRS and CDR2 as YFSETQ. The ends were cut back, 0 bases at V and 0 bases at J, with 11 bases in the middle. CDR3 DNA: TGCGCCAGCAGCTTGGCAGCGGCGGGAAGCACAGATACGCAGTATTTT. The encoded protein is CASSLAAAGSTDTQYF.

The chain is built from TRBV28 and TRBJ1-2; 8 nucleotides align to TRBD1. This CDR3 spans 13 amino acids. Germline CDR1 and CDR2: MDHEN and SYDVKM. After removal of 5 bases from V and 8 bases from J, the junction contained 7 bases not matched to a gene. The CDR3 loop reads CASSQTGGRGYTF. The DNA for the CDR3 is TGTGCCAGCAGTCAAACAGGGGGAAGGGGCTACACCTTC.

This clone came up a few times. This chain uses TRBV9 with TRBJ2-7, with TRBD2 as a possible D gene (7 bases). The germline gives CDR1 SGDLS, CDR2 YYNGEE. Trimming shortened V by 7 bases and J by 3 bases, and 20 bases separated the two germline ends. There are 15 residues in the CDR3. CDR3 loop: CASGRGGGSIYEQYF. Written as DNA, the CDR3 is TGTGCCAGCGGACGCGGGGGCGGGAGCATCTACGAGCAGTACTTC.

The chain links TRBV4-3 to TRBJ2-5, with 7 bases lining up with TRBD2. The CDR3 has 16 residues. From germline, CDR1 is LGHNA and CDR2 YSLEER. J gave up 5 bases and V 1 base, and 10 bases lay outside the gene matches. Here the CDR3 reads CASSQGSAGLGETQYF. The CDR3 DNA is TGCGCCAGCAGCCAAGGATCAGCGGGGTTGGGTGAGACCCAGTACTTC.

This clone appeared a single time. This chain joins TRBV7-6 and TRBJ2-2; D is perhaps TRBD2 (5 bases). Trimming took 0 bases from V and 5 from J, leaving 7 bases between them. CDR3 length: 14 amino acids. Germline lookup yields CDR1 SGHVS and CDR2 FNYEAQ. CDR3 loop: CASSLARETGELFF. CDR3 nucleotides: TGTGCCAGCAGCTTAGCGAGGGAGACCGGGGAGCTGTTTTTT.

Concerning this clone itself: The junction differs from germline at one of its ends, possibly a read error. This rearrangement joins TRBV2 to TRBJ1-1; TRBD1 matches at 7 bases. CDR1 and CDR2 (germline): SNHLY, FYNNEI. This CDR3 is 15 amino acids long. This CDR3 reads CASSDVQGKNAEAFF. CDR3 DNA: TGTGCCAGCAGTGATGTACAGGGGAAGAACGCTGAAGCTTTCTTT.

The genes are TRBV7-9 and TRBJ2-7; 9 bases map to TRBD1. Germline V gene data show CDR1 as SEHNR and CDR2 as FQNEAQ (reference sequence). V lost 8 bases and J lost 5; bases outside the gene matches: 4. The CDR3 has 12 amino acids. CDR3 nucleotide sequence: TGTGCCAGCTCAGACAGGGGGAACGAGCAGTACTTC. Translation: CASSDRGNEQYF.